Detailed here is one T cell receptor (beta chain). These data come from a study of blood T cell repertoires in COVID-19. About the research overall: COVID-19 samples collected from the United States, Italy and Spain covered acute and convalescent phases.

In the source study's methods: Amplification with reference gene primers provided the estimates of nucleated cell counts. Profiled with immunoSEQ multiplex PCR; TCRdb holds only in-frame clones, not every one. D and trimming come from the DNA, and the V and J calls and clone size come from that table. The sample lists roughly 290,000 clones, 75% to 90% occurring once. The germline V and J ends were trimmed by 1 base and 1 base, with 4 bases remaining between them. Germline V gene lookup returns CDR1 GTSNPN and CDR2 SVGIG (reference sequence). The CDR3 has 13 residues. The sequence derives from a woman in her fifties or sixties with acute or convalescent COVID-19. The sample consisted of peripheral blood. The chain joins TRBV30 to TRBJ2-2; D unclear. The CDR3 region has the DNA TGTGCCTGGAGTGGAGAGAACACCGGGGAGCTGTTTTTT. Protein: CAWSGENTGELFF.